This record concerns one T cell receptor (beta chain) sequence. The antigen is unknown. This CDR3 contains 14 residues. Germline V gene sequence: CDR1 MNHEY, CDR2 SVGAGI. V lost 7 bases to trimming and J lost 3 bases; unmatched junction nucleotides: 3. The authors reverse transcribed all of the isolated RNA, so sequencing captured expressed TCRB transcripts. The method was immunoSEQ multiplex PCR; TCRdb's version includes in-frame clones alone and lacks a portion of them. The table has under 950,000 clones, 15% to 20% seen once. Central memory, naive, regulatory and stem cell-like memory CD4+ cells were sorted by CD45RO/CCR7/CD25/CD127/CD95/CD27. This record comes from a study of beta chain features in type 1 diabetes. Study outcomes and limitations: A definitive answer on HLA type influencing TCRB rearrangement was not reached here. Among patients, naive, central memory and Treg TCRB repertoires appeared more similar than among healthy donors.

The source is a woman under 30 in good health. This chain uses TRBV6-5 with TRBJ2-6; 7 positions match TRBD2. The sequenced sample was naive CD4+ T cells from blood. CDR3 in amino acids: CASNTGGGANVLTF. CDR3 nucleotides: TGTGCCAGCAATACGGGGGGTGGGGCCAACGTCCTGACTTTC.